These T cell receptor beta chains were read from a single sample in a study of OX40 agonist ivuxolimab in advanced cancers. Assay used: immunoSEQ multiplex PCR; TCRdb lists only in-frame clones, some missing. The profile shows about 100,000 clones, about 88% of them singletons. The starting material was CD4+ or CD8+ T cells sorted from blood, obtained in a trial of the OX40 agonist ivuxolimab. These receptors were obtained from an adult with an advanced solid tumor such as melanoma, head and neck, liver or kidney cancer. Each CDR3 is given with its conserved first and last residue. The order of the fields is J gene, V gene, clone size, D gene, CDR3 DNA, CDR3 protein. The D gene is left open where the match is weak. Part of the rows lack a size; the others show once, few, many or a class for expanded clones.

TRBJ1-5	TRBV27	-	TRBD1	TGTGCCAGCAGTACATCCTACAGGGGGAGCAATCAGCCCCAGCATTTT	CASSTSYRGSNQPQHF
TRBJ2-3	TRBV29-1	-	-	TGCAGCGTTGTGGGGGAGGGGGGCCCAGATACGCAGTATTTT	CSVVGEGGPDTQYF
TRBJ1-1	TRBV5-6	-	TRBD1	TGTGCCAGCAGCGGACAGGGCAGGACTGAAGCTTTCTTT	CASSGQGRTEAFF
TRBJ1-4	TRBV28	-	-	TGTGCCAGCAACCCCCTGGATCGGGAAAAACTGTTTTTT	CASNPLDREKLFF
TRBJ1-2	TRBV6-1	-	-	TGTGCCAGCAGCCAGGCAGGGTATGGCTACACCTTC	CASSQAGYGYTF
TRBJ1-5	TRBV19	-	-	TGTGCCAGTAGGGTGCGCACAACCGGGACATGGGGTCAGCCCCAGCATTTT	CASRVRTTGTWGQPQHF
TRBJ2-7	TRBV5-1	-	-	TGCGCCAGCAGCTTGGGGGAGGGGGGGACCTCCTACGAGCAGTACTTC	CASSLGEGGTSYEQYF
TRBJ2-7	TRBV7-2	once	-	TGTGCCAGCAGCCCGACTAGTGGGAACGAGCAGTACTTC	CASSPTSGNEQYF
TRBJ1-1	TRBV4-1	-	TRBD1	TGCGCCGGCAGCCAAGTCGAACAGGGGGCTACTGAAGCTTTCTTT	CAGSQVEQGATEAFF
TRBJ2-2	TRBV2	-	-	TGTGCCAGCAGTGAAGTTAGCACCGGGGAGCTGTTTTTT	CASSEVSTGELFF
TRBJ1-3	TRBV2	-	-	TGTGCCAGCAGAGGTTGGGGAGACACCATATATTTT	CASRGWGDTIYF
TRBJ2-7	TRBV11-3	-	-	TGTGCCAGCAGCTGGGGAGAGTCCTACGAGCAGTACTTC	CASSWGESYEQYF
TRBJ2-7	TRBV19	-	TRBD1	TGTGCCAGTAGTATCTTTTCGACAGGGGGTATGACCTACGAGCAGTACTTC	CASSIFSTGGMTYEQYF
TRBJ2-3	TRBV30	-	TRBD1	TGTGCCTGGAGTGCAGGACAGGGGAGGGTGAGCACAGATACGCAGTATTTT	CAWSAGQGRVSTDTQYF
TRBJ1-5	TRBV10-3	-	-	TGTGCCATCAGCAATCCGGGAGACAATCAGCCCCAGCATTTT	CAISNPGDNQPQHF
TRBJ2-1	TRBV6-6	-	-	TGTGCCAGCTCCAAGCAATATGAGCAGTTCTTC	CASSKQYEQFF
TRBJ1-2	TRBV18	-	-	TGTGCCAGCTCACCAGTCGGCTATGGCTACACCTTC	CASSPVGYGYTF
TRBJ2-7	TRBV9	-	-	TGTGCCAGCAGCGTAGGGCCTACAGGTAGCTCCTACGAGCAGTACTTC	CASSVGPTGSSYEQYF
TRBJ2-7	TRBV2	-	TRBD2	TGTGCCAGCAGTGAAGCTCGGGGGGTGTTATCCTCCGAGCAGTACTTC	CASSEARGVLSSEQYF
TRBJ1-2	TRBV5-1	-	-	TGCGCCAGCAGTTCCAATGCCGGGACGGGGTCTATATGGACCTTC	CASSSNAGTGSIWTF
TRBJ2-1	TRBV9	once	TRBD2	TGTGCCAGCAGCGTAGGACTAGCGGGAGGCCATGAGCAGTTCTTC	CASSVGLAGGHEQFF
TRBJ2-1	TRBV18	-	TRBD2	TGTGCCAGCTCACCACCACGACTAGCGGGAGAGGGGCACAATGAGCAGTTCTTC	CASSPPRLAGEGHNEQFF
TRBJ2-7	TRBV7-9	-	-	TGTGCCAGCAGCGGGGCCCGCGGGTCCATATCCCCCTACTACGAGCAGTACTTC	CASSGARGSISPYYEQYF
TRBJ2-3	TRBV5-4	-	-	TGTGCCAGCAGCTTGGAGCCCGGGTGGGCTGCTAGCACAGATACGCAGTATTTT	CASSLEPGWAASTDTQYF